This TCR beta chain was identified during a study of identical twins (dated by TCRdb to the mid-2010s). In terms of the full investigation: TCR alpha and beta repertoires from monozygotic twins, unrelated adults of various ages and cord blood were deep-sequenced to test whether fetal clonotypes persist. Replicate twin experiments were performed at different times using different library preparation protocols to rule out contamination. What the study reported, not specific to this receptor: A weaker excess of twin sharing was found in beta out-of-frame sequences because the signal-to-noise ratio was lowered by fewer shared sequences. Conclusions relied on cross-sectional statistical analysis, since the same donors could not be followed over many years. Invariant T cells such as MAIT and iNKT could partly confound zero-insertion analyses, though diverse VJ usage argued against this for most clonotypes. In monozygotic twins, recombination models systematically underestimated out-of-frame TCR alpha sharing, but the models matched the sharing seen between unrelated individuals. Abundant cord blood beta clonotypes carried fewer insertions; young adult naive repertoires showed a weaker similar trend, while memory repertoires showed none. Compared with coincidental sharing between unrelated individuals, out-of-frame TCR alpha sequences shared between twins showed an excess of sequences with low generation probability.

Every donor in the study was a healthy Caucasian. The twin cohort consisted of three pairs of female monozygotic twins, all aged roughly 18 to 30 years. Positive isolation kits from Invitrogen were used to isolate the CD4+ and CD8+ T cell populations. Receptors were amplified or captured by 5' RACE. Sequencing instrument: Illumina HiSeq 2000. A universal primer binding site was added through template switching, and the final cDNA carried a unique molecular identifier so that TCR cDNA molecules could be counted accurately. Specific primers in the conserved constant-segment region were used to synthesize first-strand cDNA for the TCR alpha and beta chains. Each cDNA library was double barcoded, with a SMART-Mk sample barcode plus Illumina barcodes, to control for contamination. TruSeq adapter sequences and Illumina sample barcodes were added in two successive PCR steps. Sequencing of the TCR alpha and beta cDNA libraries was done on the Illumina HiSeq platform using custom primers. Regarding the original processing steps: Raw reads were processed with MiGEC to extract unique molecular identifiers, and MiXCR was used to determine CDR3 positions. For each individual, recombination models were inferred using an EM algorithm with the repgenHMM and IGoR tools. The tcR package in R was used for shared clonotype analysis, with sharing normalized by the product of cloneset sizes. To study raw recombination without the effects of thymic and clonal selection, out-of-frame nonproductive sequences were analyzed. TCRdb trimmed the raw reads at Q25, called clones with MiXCR and kept productive beta chains. One record per CDR3 amino acid sequence lists the most common genes and DNA. In this record, the V and J calls reflect TCRdb's handling and not the investigators' own analysis. This sample comprises 500,000 to 600,000 distinct CDR3 sequences, 22% of them detected only once. The leading ten clones occupy roughly 0.91% of the sample.

CDR1 and CDR2 are drawn from the germline V gene (reference sequence): LGHDT, YNNKEL. Measured from the cysteine to the phenylalanine, the CDR3 is 15 residues long. The only DNA kept is the CDR3, 45 bases in frame from the first base. After removal of 4 bases from V and 6 bases from J, the junction retains 11 bases not matched to a gene. This clonotype has just one count. The antigen it binds to is not known. Per-nucleotide qualities are absent, and no much larger clonotype sits a single base away. The data were also submitted as part of a second study, on T cells expressing NK-cell markers. The second study also describes: Three sorted T-cell subsets (CD3+CD56+NKG2C+, CD3+CD56+NKG2C- and CD3+CD56-NKG2C+) from 7 to 9 donors had their TCR beta-chain repertoires profiled. Among the eight sequenced donors, only one was HCMV-seronegative, while the other seven were HCMV-seropositive. To restrict sorting to alphabetaTCR-expressing T cells, an anti-gammadeltaTCR antibody was added in several experiments. In 5 to 7 donors, the dominant CD3+CD56+NKG2C+ clonotypes ranked among the top 10 CD8+ clonotypes, making up 1.0-7.0% of CD8+ T cells. Those dominant clonotypes were again the most abundant among CD3+CD56-NKG2C+ cells in a handful of donors, at roughly 25-65%. Whether the expanded NKG2C-expressing T cell clones were specific for HCMV antigens was left unclear. All eight donors whose samples were sequenced were randomly selected healthy volunteers, three of them men and five women. HCMV serostatus was determined by detecting HCMV-specific IgG in serum with a commercial ELISA kit. MIGEC handled demultiplexing of the reads and grouping by UMI, while MiTCR was used to assemble and quantify clonotypes. Only TCR cDNA sequences supported by at least two reads were kept to exclude erroneous sequences. Downstream repertoire analysis used the tcR package, and clonotypes were matched across fractions by CDR3 nucleotide sequence plus V segment. VDJmatch was used to annotate antigen specificity against VDJdb, with one amino acid substitution in CDR3 permitted.

This TCR was sampled from a woman under 30 in good health. The chain was built from TRBV3-1 and TRBJ1-2, with 7 bases in between that match TRBD1. Material: CD4+ T cells sorted from blood. The CDR3 region reads CASSLADRSRNGYTF. In nucleotides, the sequence is TGTGCCAGCAGCCTAGCGGACAGGTCTAGGAATGGCTACACCTTC.